The present T cell receptor beta chain was sequenced within a study of cytomegalovirus exposure and HLA in healthy donors. Broader study findings: Later findings reportedly placed an Asian-associated ancestry cluster below the roughly 690-donor mean for N-insertions.

This clone was counted a single time. Its specificity is unknown. Germline V CDR1 and CDR2: SQVTM, ANQGSEA. The germline V and J ends were trimmed by 4 bases and 8 bases, with 8 bases remaining between them. The CDR3 is made up of 11 amino acids. PCR amplification relied on 60 Vbeta primers (plus 13 Jbeta primers). Profiled with immunoSEQ multiplex PCR; TCRdb holds only in-frame clones, not every one. The data show about 140,000 clones, about 80% seen once. The TCR originated in a man between 40 and 49 years old in good health and CMV-seropositive. The sample consisted of PBMCs. V usage is TRBV29-1 and J usage is TRBJ1-4; D might be TRBD1 (5 bases). CDR3 sequence: CSVGQPEKLFF. As DNA, the CDR3 is TGCAGCGTTGGACAGCCCGAAAAACTGTTTTTT.